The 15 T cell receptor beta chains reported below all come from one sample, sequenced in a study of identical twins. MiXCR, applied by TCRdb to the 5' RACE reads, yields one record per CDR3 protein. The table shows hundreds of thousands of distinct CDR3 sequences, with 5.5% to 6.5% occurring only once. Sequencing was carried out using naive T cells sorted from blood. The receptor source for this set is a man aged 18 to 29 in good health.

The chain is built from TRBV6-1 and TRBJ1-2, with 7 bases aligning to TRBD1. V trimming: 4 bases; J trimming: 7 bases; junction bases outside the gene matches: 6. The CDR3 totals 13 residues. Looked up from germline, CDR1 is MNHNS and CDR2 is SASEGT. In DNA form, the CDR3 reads TGTGCCAGCAGTGTCGACAGGGAGTCTGGCTACACCTTC. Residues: CASSVDRESGYTF.

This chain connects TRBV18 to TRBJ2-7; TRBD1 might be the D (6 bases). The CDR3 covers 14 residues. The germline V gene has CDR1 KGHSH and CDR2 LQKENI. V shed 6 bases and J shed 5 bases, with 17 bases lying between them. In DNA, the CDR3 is TGTGCCAGCTCCCGCAGGGGTAGCTATGACGAGCAGTACGTC. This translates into CASSRRGSYDEQYV.

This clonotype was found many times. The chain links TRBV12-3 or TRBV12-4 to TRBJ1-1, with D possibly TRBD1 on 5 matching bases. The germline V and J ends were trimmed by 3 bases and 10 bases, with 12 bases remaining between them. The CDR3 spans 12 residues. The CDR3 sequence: CASSFRGGGAFF. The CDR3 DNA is TGTGCCAGCAGTTTTCGGGGCGGAGGAGCTTTCTTT.

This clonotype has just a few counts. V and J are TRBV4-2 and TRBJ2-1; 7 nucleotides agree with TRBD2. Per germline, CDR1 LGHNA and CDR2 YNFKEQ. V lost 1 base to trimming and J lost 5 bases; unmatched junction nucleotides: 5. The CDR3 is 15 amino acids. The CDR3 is CASSQASGLNNEQFF. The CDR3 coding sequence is TGTGCCAGCAGCCAAGCGTCGGGACTAAACAATGAGCAGTTCTTC.

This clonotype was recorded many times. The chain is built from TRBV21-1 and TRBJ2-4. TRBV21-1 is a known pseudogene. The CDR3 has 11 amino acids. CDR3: CASSKFIYKYF. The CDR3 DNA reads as TGTGCCAGCAGCAAATTTATTTATAAGTACTTC.

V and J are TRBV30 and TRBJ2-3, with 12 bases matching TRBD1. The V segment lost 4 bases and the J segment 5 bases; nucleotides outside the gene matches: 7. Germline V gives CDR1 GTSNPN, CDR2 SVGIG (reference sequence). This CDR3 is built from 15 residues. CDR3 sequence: CAWNTGTGGGDTQYF. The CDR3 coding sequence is TGTGCCTGGAATACCGGGACAGGGGGCGGAGATACGCAGTATTTT.

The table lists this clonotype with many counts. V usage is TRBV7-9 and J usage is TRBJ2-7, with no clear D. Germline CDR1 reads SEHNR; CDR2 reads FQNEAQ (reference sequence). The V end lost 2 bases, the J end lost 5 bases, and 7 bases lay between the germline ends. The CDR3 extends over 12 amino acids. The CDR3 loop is CASSLRVHEQYF. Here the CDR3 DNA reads TGTGCCAGCAGCTTAAGGGTCCACGAGCAGTACTTC.

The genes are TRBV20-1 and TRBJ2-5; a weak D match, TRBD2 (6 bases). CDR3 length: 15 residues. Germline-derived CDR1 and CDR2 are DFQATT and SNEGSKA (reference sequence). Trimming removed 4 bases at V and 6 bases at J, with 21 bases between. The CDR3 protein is CSATSYGGPGKTQYF. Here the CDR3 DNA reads TGCAGTGCTACCTCATATGGAGGGCCGGGGAAGACCCAGTACTTC.

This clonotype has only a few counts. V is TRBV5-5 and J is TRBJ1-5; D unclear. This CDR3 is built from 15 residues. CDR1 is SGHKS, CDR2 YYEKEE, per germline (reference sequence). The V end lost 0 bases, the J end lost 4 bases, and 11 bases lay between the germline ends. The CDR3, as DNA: TGTGCCAGCAGCTTGGGATCGCCGGGAAATCAGCCCCAGCATTTT. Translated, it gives CASSLGSPGNQPQHF.

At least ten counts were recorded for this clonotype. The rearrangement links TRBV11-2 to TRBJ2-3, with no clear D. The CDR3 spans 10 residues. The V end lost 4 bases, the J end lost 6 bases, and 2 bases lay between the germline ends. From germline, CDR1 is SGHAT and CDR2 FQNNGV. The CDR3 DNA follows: TGTGCCAGCAGCTGGGATACGCAGTATTTT. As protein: CASSWDTQYF.

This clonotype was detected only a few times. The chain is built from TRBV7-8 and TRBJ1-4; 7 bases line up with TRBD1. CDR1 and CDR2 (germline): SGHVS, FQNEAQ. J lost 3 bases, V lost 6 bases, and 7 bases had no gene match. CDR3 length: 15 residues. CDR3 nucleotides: TGTGCCAGCAGGCCAACAGGGGCGTCTAATGAAAAACTGTTTTTT. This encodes CASRPTGASNEKLFF. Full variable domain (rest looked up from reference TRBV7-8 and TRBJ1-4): GAGVSQSPRYKVAKRGQDVALRCDPISGHVSLFWYQQALGQGPEFLTYFQNEAQLDKSGLPSDRFFAERPEGSVSTLKIQRTQQEDSAVYLCASRPTGASNEKLFFGSGTQLSVL.

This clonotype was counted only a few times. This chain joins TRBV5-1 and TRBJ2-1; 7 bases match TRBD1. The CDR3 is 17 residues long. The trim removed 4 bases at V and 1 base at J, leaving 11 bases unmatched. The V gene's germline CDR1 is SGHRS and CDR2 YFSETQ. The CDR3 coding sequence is TGCGCCAGCAGCAGGACACCGACAGGGACGTCCTACAATGAGCAGTTCTTC. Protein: CASSRTPTGTSYNEQFF.

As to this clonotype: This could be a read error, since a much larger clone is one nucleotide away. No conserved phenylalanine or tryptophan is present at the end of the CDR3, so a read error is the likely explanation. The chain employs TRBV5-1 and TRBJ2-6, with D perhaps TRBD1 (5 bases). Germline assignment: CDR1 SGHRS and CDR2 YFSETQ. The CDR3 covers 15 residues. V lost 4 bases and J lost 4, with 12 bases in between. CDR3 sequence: CASSQDSGGANVLTL. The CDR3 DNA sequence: TGCGCCAGCAGCCAAGACAGTGGCGGGGCCAACGTCCTGACTTTA.

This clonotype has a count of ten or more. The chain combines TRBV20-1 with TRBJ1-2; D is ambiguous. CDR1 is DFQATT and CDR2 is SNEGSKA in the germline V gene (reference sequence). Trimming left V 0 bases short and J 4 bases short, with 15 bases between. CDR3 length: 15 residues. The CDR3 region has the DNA TGCAGTGCTAGAGATCTCGTCGGCGGTAGCTATGGCTACACCTTC. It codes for CSARDLVGGSYGYTF.

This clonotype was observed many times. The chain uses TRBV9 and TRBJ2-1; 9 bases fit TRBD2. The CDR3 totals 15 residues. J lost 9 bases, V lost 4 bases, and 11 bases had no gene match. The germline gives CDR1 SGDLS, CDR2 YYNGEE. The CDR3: CASSPAGGPGGEQFF. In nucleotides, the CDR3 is TGTGCCAGCAGCCCCGCGGGAGGGCCGGGTGGTGAGCAGTTCTTC.